The 27 T cell receptor beta chains in this list originate from one sample, sequenced in a study of PD-L1 blockade in urothelial cancer (dated by TCRdb to about 2017). To prepare the library, the immunoSEQ multiplex PCR assay was applied. TCRdb holds this immuneACCESS table with in-frame rearrangements only. Some clones are missing; in checked studies, unresolved V genes explain under half, and the rest has no known cause. The sample table lists roughly 50,000 clones, roughly 85% of them with a count of one. 7.6% of the sample lies in the top ten. The specimen was PBMCs, collected around atezolizumab (anti-PD-L1) treatment. These receptors were obtained from a man between 60 and 75 years old with urothelial cancer.

This chain joins TRBV5-8 and TRBJ2-6; D ambiguous. The V and J ends lost 4 bases and 0 bases respectively, with 8 bases between them. CDR1 SGHTS and CDR2 YDEGEE come from the germline V gene. The CDR3 sequence is 15 residues long. CDR3 bases: TGTGCCAGCAGCCGAGGTAACTCTGGGGCCAACGTCCTGACTTTC. Translation: CASSRGNSGANVLTF.

The rearrangement joins TRBV7-2 to TRBJ2-3; the D is unclear. The CDR3 covers 13 residues. Germline assignment: CDR1 SGHTA and CDR2 FQGNSA. Trimming removed 3 bases at V and 5 bases at J, with 9 bases between. Here the CDR3 reads CASSFVSKDTQYF. The CDR3 nucleotides are TGTGCCAGCAGCTTCGTCTCTAAAGATACGCAGTATTTT. The variable domain in full, completed from reference TRBV7-2 and TRBJ2-3, reads GAGVSQSPSNKVTEKGKDVELRCDPISGHTALYWYRQSLGQGLEFLIYFQGNSAPDKSGLPSDRFSAERTGGSVSTLTIQRTQQEDSAVYLCASSFVSKDTQYFGPGTRLTVL.

The CDR3 reads CATSRGTSGGPDTQYF. DNA of the CDR3: TGTGCCACCAGCAGGGGGACTAGCGGGGGTCCAGATACGCAGTATTTT. V usage is TRBV15 and J usage is TRBJ2-3, with 14 positions matching TRBD2. V was clipped by 3 bases and J by 4 bases; unmatched bases: 3. This CDR3 comprises 16 residues. Looked up from germline, CDR1 is LNHNV and CDR2 is YYDKDF (reference sequence).

V is TRBV5-1 and J is TRBJ2-1, with 13 bases that match TRBD2. The J segment lost 2 bases and the V segment lost 2 bases, leaving 1 base of the junction unmatched. Germline lookup yields CDR1 SGHRS and CDR2 YFSETQ. The CDR3 runs to 16 residues. For the CDR3, the DNA is TGCGCCAGCAGCTTCACTAGCGGGGGGGCCTACAATGAGCAGTTCTTC. Translation gives CASSFTSGGAYNEQFF. The whole variable domain, remainder taken from reference TRBV5-1 and TRBJ2-1, is KAGVTQTPRYLIKTRGQQVTLSCSPISGHRSVSWYQQTPGQGLQFLFEYFSETQRNKGNFPGRFSGRQFSNSRSEMNVSTLELGDSALYLCASSFTSGGAYNEQFFGPGTRLTVL.

The chain recombines TRBV13 with TRBJ2-1; 9 nucleotides align to TRBD2. Germline V gives CDR1 PRHDT, CDR2 FYEKMQ (reference sequence). This CDR3 has 14 residues. Trimming took 4 bases from V and 8 from J; bases not matched to a gene: 6. The CDR3, as DNA: TGTGCCAGCAGCTCGCGGGGGGGCCAGGATGAGCAGTTCTTC. This codes for CASSSRGGQDEQFF.

V usage is TRBV27 and J usage is TRBJ2-7; 7 bases line up with TRBD1. CDR3 length: 13 amino acids. Per germline, CDR1 MNHEY and CDR2 SMNVEV (reference sequence). Losses at the gene ends were 4 bases for V and 5 bases for J; bases not matched to a gene: 5. This CDR3 reads CASSSNRGDEQYF. In DNA, the CDR3 is TGTGCCAGCAGTTCGAACAGGGGAGACGAGCAGTACTTC.

The chain carries TRBV19 and TRBJ2-5, with 9 bases aligning to TRBD2. There are 14 residues in the CDR3. The germline CDR1 and CDR2 sequences are LNHDA and SQIVND (reference sequence). V gave up 3 bases and J gave up 4 bases; unmatched junction bases: 3. CDR3 loop: CASSIASGVETQYF. The CDR3 bases are TGTGCCAGTAGTATCGCTAGCGGGGTAGAGACCCAGTACTTC.

The chain has TRBV11-3 and TRBJ2-3; D is undetermined. This CDR3 is built from 11 residues. Germline CDR1 is SGHNT and CDR2 is YENEEA. Trimming shortened V by 3 bases and J by 6 bases, and 4 bases separated the two germline ends. CDR3 coding DNA: TGTGCCAGCAGCTTGAGTGATACGCAGTATTTT. Protein sequence: CASSLSDTQYF.

The chain recombines TRBV15 with TRBJ2-2; 12 nucleotides align to TRBD2. The V segment lost 3 bases and the J segment 5 bases; nucleotides outside the gene matches: 10. The CDR3 sequence is 18 residues long. Germline CDR1 LNHNV, CDR2 YYDKDF (reference sequence). CDR3 sequence (DNA): TGTGCCACCAGCAGTCCGGGACTAGCGGGCTCCAAGACCGGGGAGCTGTTTTTT. It translates to CATSSPGLAGSKTGELFF.

This chain uses TRBV11-3 with TRBJ1-1, with D possibly matching TRBD1 (6 bases). Per the germline V gene, CDR1 is SGHNT and CDR2 is YENEEA. CDR3 size: 14 residues. V was cut by 5 bases and J by 0 bases, with 10 bases left in between. This chain's CDR3 is CASSTRTVNTEAFF. Here the CDR3 DNA reads TGTGCCAGCAGCACCCGGACAGTGAACACTGAAGCTTTCTTT. Supplemented by reference TRBV11-3 and TRBJ1-1, the full variable domain reads EAGVVQSPRYKIIEKKQPVAFWCNPISGHNTLYWYLQNLGQGPELLIRYENEEAVDDSQLPKDRFSAERLKGVDSTLKIQPAELGDSAVYLCASSTRTVNTEAFFGQGTRLTVV.

This clone was recorded a few times. V and J are TRBV6-5 and TRBJ1-6; D is ambiguous. V was cut by 0 bases and J by 10 bases, with 16 bases left in between. The V gene's germline CDR1 is MNHEY and CDR2 SVGAGI. CDR3 length: 16 residues. DNA for the CDR3: TGTGCCAGCAGTTACTCCCGAGCCCAACCGGAGTCACCCCTCCACTTT. Translation gives CASSYSRAQPESPLHF.

The rearrangement links TRBV7-3 to TRBJ2-3; D perhaps matches TRBD1 (6 bases). The CDR3 sequence is 15 residues long. Trimming shortened V by 0 bases and J by 6 bases, and 13 bases separated the two germline ends. CDR1 SGHTA and CDR2 FQGTGA come from the germline V gene. DNA for the CDR3: TGTGCCAGCAGCTTAACCTCGACAGGCCAGGATACGCAGTATTTT. It translates to CASSLTSTGQDTQYF.

This chain links TRBV7-6 with TRBJ2-7; D perhaps matches TRBD2 (6 bases). The germline CDR1 and CDR2 sequences are SGHVS and FNYEAQ. Trimming removed 5 bases from V and 3 bases from J, with 11 bases in between. The CDR3 runs 13 residues. The CDR3 is CASSPTGVYEQYF. The CDR3 DNA reads as TGTGCCAGCAGCCCGACGGGGGTCTACGAGCAGTACTTC. The full variable domain, with the rest looked up from reference TRBV7-6 and TRBJ2-7, is GAGVSQSPRYKVTKRGQDVALRCDPISGHVSLYWYRQALGQGPEFLTYFNYEAQQDKSGLPNDRFSAERPEGSISTLTIQRTEQRDSAMYRCASSPTGVYEQYFGPGTRLTVT.

The rearrangement joins TRBV25-1 to TRBJ1-2; 9 positions match TRBD1. CDR1 and CDR2 from the germline V gene are MGHDK and SYGVNS. Trimming cost V 0 bases and J 4 bases; bases outside gene matches: 9. This CDR3 has 17 amino acids. The CDR3 is CASSEYIGTGSSYGYTF. The CDR3 DNA reads TGTGCCAGCAGTGAATATATTGGGACAGGGTCTTCCTATGGCTACACCTTC.

The rearrangement joins TRBV28 to TRBJ2-3, with 8 bases identical to TRBD1. This CDR3 has 14 residues. Germline CDR1 is MDHEN and CDR2 is SYDVKM. V trimming: 3 bases; J trimming: 8 bases; junction bases outside the gene matches: 7. As DNA, the CDR3 is TGTGCCAGCAGTTTCCCCGACAGGGGTGGTACGCAGTATTTT. Amino acids: CASSFPDRGGTQYF.

This clone was seen just once. The rearrangement joins TRBV5-1 to TRBJ1-3; no firm D call. CDR3 length: 14 amino acids. Trimming took off 4 bases at V and 0 bases at J, with 8 bases between the two ends. The V gene's germline CDR1 is SGHRS and CDR2 YFSETQ. The CDR3 region is CASSPSGSGNTIYF. DNA for the CDR3: TGCGCCAGCAGCCCCAGCGGCTCTGGAAACACCATATATTTT.

The chain has TRBV7-2 and TRBJ2-3; the match to TRBD2 covers 8 bases. Germline values: CDR1 SGHTA, CDR2 FQGNSA. The CDR3 is 14 amino acids. Trimming removed 1 base from V and 4 bases from J; junction bases left unmatched: 1. CDR3 DNA: TGTGCCAGCAGCTTAGGACTAGCGTCAGATACGCAGTATTTT. Its protein product is CASSLGLASDTQYF.

This chain links TRBV5-1 with TRBJ2-7; the D gene is possibly TRBD1 (6 bases). Germline CDR1 is SGHRS and CDR2 is YFSETQ. The length of the CDR3 is 14 residues. The V gene lost 2 bases and the J gene lost 1 base, with 10 bases spanning the gap. CDR3 protein: CASSFRDTSYEQYF. CDR3 bases: TGCGCCAGCAGCTTCCGGGACACGTCCTACGAGCAGTACTTC.

The rearrangement uses TRBV7-2 and TRBJ1-6, with 7 bases aligning to TRBD1. Germline V gene sequence: CDR1 SGHTA, CDR2 FQGNSA. The CDR3 has 16 amino acids. With V trimmed by 3 bases and J by 5 bases, 7 bases remained unmatched. The CDR3: CASSFTSGQHNSPLHF. The CDR3 DNA sequence: TGTGCCAGCAGCTTCACGTCGGGACAGCATAATTCACCCCTCCACTTT.

The rearrangement links TRBV28 to TRBJ1-4; D is ambiguous. The CDR3 extends over 12 amino acids. Trimming took 8 bases from V and 1 from J, leaving 5 bases between them. Germline V CDR1 and CDR2: MDHEN, SYDVKM. Here the CDR3 reads CASSLTNEKLFF. The CDR3 DNA sequence: TGTGCCAGCTCCCTAACTAATGAAAAACTGTTTTTT.

The rearrangement joins TRBV5-1 to TRBJ2-5, with 12 nucleotides matching TRBD2. After removal of 4 bases from V and 2 bases from J, the junction contained 3 bases not matched to a gene. This CDR3 contains 15 residues. Germline CDR1 is SGHRS and CDR2 is YFSETQ. CDR3 sequence reads: CASSLLAGGQETQYF. The CDR3 DNA reads TGCGCCAGCAGCCTACTAGCGGGGGGTCAAGAGACCCAGTACTTC.

This clone occurred once. The chain uses TRBV18 and TRBJ1-4; tentative D call: TRBD1 (5 bases). The CDR3 is 15 residues long. Trimming removed 6 bases from V and 3 bases from J, with 14 bases in between. Germline assignment: CDR1 KGHSH and CDR2 LQKENI. The CDR3 DNA reads as TGTGCCAGCTCGCCTCTCGGGGGTGCTAATGAAAAACTGTTTTTT. It translates to CASSPLGGANEKLFF.

Remarks on this clone: The identical CDR3 is also encoded by other nucleotide sequences in the sample. The chain carries TRBV6-5 and TRBJ2-1; no clear D. This CDR3 contains 15 residues. The germline V gene encodes CDR1 MNHEY and CDR2 SVGAGI. V lost 6 bases and J lost 6, with 18 bases in between. The CDR3 region is CASSFRQGYRNEQFF. The DNA of the CDR3 is TGTGCCAGCAGCTTTAGACAAGGTTACCGCAATGAGCAGTTCTTC.

This clone was detected a few times. The chain joins TRBV7-3 to TRBJ1-1; D is undetermined. The CDR3 runs to 13 residues. Trimming cost V 5 bases and J 1 base, with 8 bases left between them. CDR1 SGHTA and CDR2 FQGTGA come from the germline V gene. Here the CDR3 reads CASSVNRNTEAFF. The DNA for the CDR3 is TGTGCCAGCAGCGTAAACAGGAACACTGAAGCTTTCTTT.

In this sample, this clone turned up once. This chain's CDR3 is CASIRTEIYNSPLHF. CDR3 bases: TGTGCCAGCATCCGGACAGAAATCTATAATTCACCCCTCCACTTT. J is TRBJ1-6 and V is TRBV7-6; D perhaps matches TRBD1 (6 bases). Germline loops: CDR1 SGHVS, CDR2 FNYEAQ. The CDR3 has 15 residues. V was shortened by 7 bases and J by 3 bases, with 13 bases between the two germline ends.

V usage is TRBV6-6 and J usage is TRBJ2-1; 12 bases map to TRBD1. V gave up 6 bases and J gave up 9 bases; unmatched junction bases: 6. The germline CDR1 and CDR2 sequences are MNHNY and SVGAGI (reference sequence). The CDR3 is 14 amino acids. The CDR3 DNA reads TGTGCCAGCAGAACCGGGACAGGGGGCGGTGAGCAGTTCTTC. Translated, it gives CASRTGTGGGEQFF.

For the CDR3, the DNA is TGTGCCAGTAGGGGGACAGGGGGTATCGGGGAGCTGTTTTTT. It encodes CASRGTGGIGELFF. The chain couples TRBV19 to TRBJ2-2; TRBD1 aligns across 11 bases. This CDR3 has 14 residues. The V gene end was trimmed by 6 bases and the J gene end by 7 bases; junction bases not matched to a gene: 4. Germline CDR1 LNHDA, CDR2 SQIVND (reference sequence).